This T cell receptor beta chain was obtained from a study of metastatic and nonmetastatic thyroid tumors. Overall study: Blood and tumor or nodule tissue repertoires from malignant and benign thyroid patients were compared.

Study conclusions and caveats: Compared with benign nodules, malignant thyroid tumors were reported to have significantly higher TCR beta diversity in both blood and tumor.

This clone was picked up a small number of times. The antigen is not known. It may be a read error: a sequence one base away is much more abundant. In the original processing: Variation in CDR3 across clinicopathological groups served as the basis for constructing a distant-metastasis classifier in papillary thyroid cancer. TCRdb redid the clone calls on the PCR reads using MiXCR. The V and J calls and clone size come from TCRdb's table, not from the authors' own analysis. The table shows approximately 86,000 clones, with around 12% occurring only once. All patients were untreated before thyroid surgery. Germline CDR1 MNHNS, CDR2 SASEGT. The CDR3 totals 16 residues.

The TCR was taken from a female donor with papillary thyroid cancer or a benign thyroid nodule (not recorded which). Some clones in this sample may be carry-over from other donors' samples. This chain uses TRBV6-1 with TRBJ1-5, with a weak D call TRBD1 (6 bases). Sample: tumor tissue. The CDR3 loop reads CASSRGAGEANQPQNF. The CDR3 DNA follows: TGTGCCAGCAGTCGCGGAGCAGGGGAGGCCAATCAGCCCCAGAATTTT.